These 8 T cell receptor beta chains were all obtained from the same sample, sequenced in a study of PD-1 blockade in classical Hodgkin lymphoma (dated by TCRdb to the early 2020s). The library was prepared using the immunoSEQ multiplex PCR assay. The clones in this table, taken by TCRdb from immuneACCESS, are in-frame only. Not every clone is retained; where verified, under half of the shortfall comes from an unresolved V gene, and the cause of the rest is unknown. The sample yields tens of thousands of clones; roughly 90% were counted once. 9.7% of the sample belongs to the ten largest clones. This sample's time point label indicates: cycle 1 day 1 (C1D1), immediately before nivolumab initiation. All trial patients had relapsed after autologous stem cell transplantation, with cohorts A, B and C differing in prior brentuximab vedotin exposure. The sequencing here drew on peripheral blood mononuclear cells (PBMCs), taken at baseline. The origin of the receptors is a human donor with classical Hodgkin lymphoma.

This chain joins TRBV2 and TRBJ2-2; D not certain. This CDR3 spans 14 amino acids. Germline CDR1 reads SNHLY; CDR2 reads FYNNEI. Between the trimmed V and J ends, which lost 7 bases and 4 bases, there was a span of 13 bases. CDR3 DNA sequence: TGTGCCAGCAACAACGCCCGAGGCACCGGGGAGCTGTTTTTT. As protein: CASNNARGTGELFF. Supplemented by reference TRBV2 and TRBJ2-2, the full variable domain reads EPEVTQTPSHQVTQMGQEVILRCVPISNHLYFYWYRQILGQKVEFLVSFYNNEISEKSEIFDDQFSVERPDGSNFTLKIRSTKLEDSAMYFCASNNARGTGELFFGEGSRLTVL.

This chain links TRBV7-9 with TRBJ1-1; the D is unclear. The CDR3 runs to 14 residues. The germline V gene encodes CDR1 SEHNR and CDR2 FQNEAQ (reference sequence). The V end was cut by 0 bases, the J end by 3 bases, with 8 bases between. CDR3 loop: CASSLASRDTEAFF. The CDR3 nucleotides are TGTGCCAGCAGCTTAGCGAGCCGGGACACTGAAGCTTTCTTT.

The sample holds one count of this clone. This chain joins TRBV2 and TRBJ1-5; 9 bases line up with TRBD1. Trimming took 4 bases from V and 7 from J; bases not matched to a gene: 8. This CDR3 spans 15 amino acids. Germline V gene sequence: CDR1 SNHLY, CDR2 FYNNEI. CDR3 amino acids: CASSGGTGRGQPQHF. Written as DNA, the CDR3 is TGTGCCAGCAGTGGGGGGACAGGGAGGGGACAGCCCCAGCATTTT.

V is TRBV28 and J is TRBJ2-4; no reliable D call. With 2 bases removed from V and 0 bases from J, the gap between germline ends came to 8 bases. This CDR3 has 15 amino acids. Germline lookup yields CDR1 MDHEN and CDR2 SYDVKM. The CDR3 bases are TGTGCCAGCAGTTTAGGAAGGTTAGCCAAAAACATTCAGTACTTC. This encodes CASSLGRLAKNIQYF.

The chain has TRBV10-2 and TRBJ2-7; D remains unclear. The CDR3 consists of 9 residues. Looked up from germline, CDR1 is WSHSY and CDR2 is SAAADI. Trimming took off 8 bases at V and 3 bases at J, with 2 bases between the two ends. CDR3 bases: TGCGCCAGCTTCTACGAGCAGTACTTC. It yields the protein CASFYEQYF.

This chain links TRBV7-7 with TRBJ2-2; 13 nucleotides agree with TRBD2. The trim removed 0 bases at V and 6 bases at J, leaving 7 bases unmatched. This CDR3 has 18 residues. Germline values: CDR1 SSHAT, CDR2 FNYEAQ (reference sequence). In DNA, the CDR3 is TGTGCCAGCAGCTTAGCTAGCCGGACTAGCGGGAGATCCGGGGAGCTGTTTTTT. Translated, it gives CASSLASRTSGRSGELFF.

This chain connects TRBV7-9 to TRBJ1-3, with no clear D. Germline values: CDR1 SEHNR, CDR2 FQNEAQ (reference sequence). This CDR3 is 12 amino acids long. V lost 3 bases and J 4 bases, leaving 4 bases between the germline ends. The CDR3 reads CASSFLGNTIYF. The CDR3 nucleotides are TGTGCCAGCAGCTTTCTGGGAAACACCATATATTTT.

The genes are TRBV19 and TRBJ1-1; 9 nucleotides align to TRBD1. Germline CDR1 and CDR2: LNHDA and SQIVND (reference sequence). The length of the CDR3 is 14 residues. Unmatched junction bases numbered 7, after V lost 6 bases and J lost 5 bases. The CDR3 here is CASRGTGSRTEAFF. The CDR3 DNA reads TGTGCCAGTAGGGGGACAGGGTCAAGAACTGAAGCTTTCTTT.